This T cell receptor beta chain originates from a study of CD8 T cells in ankylosing spondylitis (TCRdb year 2017). Regarding the study in general: The study profiled T cell receptor beta repertoires in healthy donors and ankylosing spondylitis patients to find disease-linked TCR variants. In total, the full study cohort was made up of 110 or so healthy donors and 25 to 30 ankylosing spondylitis patients. Peripheral blood was sampled, and synovial fluid was additionally collected from ankylosing spondylitis patients. Findings and caveats that apply to the study as a whole: Some motif variants had previously been reported in the synovial fluid and blood of reactive arthritis patients, which suggests shared mechanisms of disease initiation. A TCR beta motif made up of roughly eight highly homologous amino acid variants appeared to be characteristic of blood from ankylosing spondylitis patients. The disease-linked clones had a CD8+ phenotype and were found at relatively low frequencies in peripheral blood. According to the report, matched synovial fluid samples from ankylosing spondylitis patients were significantly enriched for the disease-linked clones.

At the junction V is shortened by 0 bases and J by 5 bases, with 13 bases in between. Looking up the germline V gene (reference sequence) yields CDR1 SEHNR and CDR2 FQNEAQ. The CDR3, cysteine through phenylalanine, is 15 amino acids long. The sequence is cut down to CDR3 DNA, 45 bases in frame from base 1. Synovial fluid samples and blood samples obtained from the same ankylosing spondylitis patients were matched. Details on this clonotype: What this receptor recognizes is not known. Per-base qualities were not stored, and no clone one base away is much larger.

Sequencing was carried out with an Illumina HiSeq 2500. Quantitative 5'-RACE with molecular barcodes was the method used to prepare the TCR beta libraries. Per the authors' processing: To identify disease-linked TCR variants, a new computational method was used, one built on a probabilistic model of VDJ rearrangement. TCRdb handled the public reads itself, with Q25 trimming in fastp and clone calling in MiXCR, and kept productive beta chains. All rows with the same CDR3 protein become a single entry with the most common DNA and genes. TCRdb, not the original authors, processed these V and J calls. For this sample there are 150,000 or so distinct CDR3 sequences; 30% to 40% appear just once. 6% of the sample is held by the ten biggest clonotypes.

The clonotype originates from a male donor with ankylosing spondylitis. The specimen was synovial fluid, either unsorted or a sorted T cell fraction (not recorded which). The rearrangement combines TRBV7-9 with TRBJ1-1, with a weak D call of TRBD1 (5 bases match). The base sequence is TGTGCCAGCAGCTTAGCTAGGGGAGGAGAGACTGAAGCTTTCTTT. It codes for CASSLARGGETEAFF.